The clone carrying this T cell receptor beta chain appeared once. This record belongs to a study of blood T cell repertoires in COVID-19. About the research overall: Sites across the United States, Italy and Spain contributed samples from acute and convalescent COVID-19. Nucleic acid was either cDNA or gDNA, and it came from T cells, B-cell-depleted T cells, or PBMCs.

Methods used by the authors: Reference gene primer amplification gave nucleated cell count estimates. Using immunoSEQ multiplex PCR, the repertoire was profiled, and TCRdb retains in-frame clones only, with some absent. From that table come the V and J calls and clone size; the DNA was used to work out D and trimming. This sample yields roughly 250,000 clones, of which roughly 90% are seen a single time; 3% belongs to the top ten. The V gene lost 0 bases and the J gene lost 0 bases, with 8 bases spanning the gap. The CDR3 length is 15 residues. Germline V gene lookup returns CDR1 SGDLS and CDR2 YYNGEE.

The sample was PBMCs or T cells enriched from blood (not recorded which). The TCR was taken from a woman aged 45-60 years who had recovered from COVID-19. The J gene is TRBJ2-3, the V gene TRBV9, with D maybe TRBD1 (5 bases). The CDR3, as DNA: TGTGCCAGCAGCGTAGATCCAGGGAGCACAGATACGCAGTATTTT. Translation gives CASSVDPGSTDTQYF.